This record looks at one T cell receptor beta chain sequence and its context. What it binds is not known. Germline CDR1 is LGHNA and CDR2 is YSLEER. The CDR3 length is 18 residues. With V trimmed by 0 bases and J by 1 base, 7 bases remained unmatched. The entry originates in a study of early T cells in non-severe SARS-CoV-2 infection. Study at large: The sequenced material was bulk RNA from unsorted whole blood, and its chains were unpaired. Findings and limits, study-wide: Comparison of clonotypes with VDJdb favored anti-spike CD8 responses while missing private and CD4 specificities.

Molecules of cDNA were individually given unique molecular identifiers that were attached to them. TCRdb redid the calling of the 5' RACE reads with MiXCR, one entry per CDR3 protein. The table shows tens of thousands of distinct CDR3 sequences, with around 9.1% occurring only once. The genes are TRBV4-3 and TRBJ2-3; 10 bases are shared with TRBD2. The sample here was whole blood, taken at baseline. The TCR originated in an adult who was a healthcare worker with PCR-confirmed SARS-CoV-2 infection or an uninfected control (not recorded which). CDR3 residues: CASSQDRVTSGGTDTQYF. CDR3 sequence (DNA): TGCGCCAGCAGCCAAGATAGGGTAACTAGCGGGGGCACAGATACGCAGTATTTT.